A single sample gave rise to the 8 T cell receptor beta chains below, sequenced in a study of OX40 agonist ivuxolimab in advanced cancers. Some clones are missing from TCRdb's copy, which holds only in-frame ones; the method was immunoSEQ multiplex PCR. Seen here are under 100,000 clones, 89% observed once, and the top ten hold around 0.3%. The sample consisted of CD4+ or CD8+ T cells sorted from blood, taken in a trial of the OX40 agonist ivuxolimab. These receptors were collected from an adult with an advanced solid tumor such as melanoma, head and neck, liver or kidney cancer.

The V call is TRBV19, the J call TRBJ1-2; D may be TRBD1 (6 bases). The CDR3 length is 15 residues. Trimming took 7 bases from V and 2 from J, leaving 17 bases between them. Germline-derived CDR1 and CDR2 are LNHDA and SQIVND (reference sequence). The CDR3 sequence is CASIPGGRINYGYTF. In DNA form, the CDR3 reads TGTGCCAGTATCCCTGGGGGCAGGATCAACTATGGCTACACCTTC.

The CDR3 region has the DNA TGTGCCAGCAGCTCAGGGGGGGCCGCGAACACTGAAGCTTTCTTT. It encodes CASSSGGAANTEAFF. The rearrangement links TRBV7-2 to TRBJ1-1; 7 bases are a match to TRBD1. The CDR3 runs 15 residues. Germline CDR1 reads SGHTA; CDR2 reads FQGNSA. V lost 4 bases to trimming and J lost 1 base; unmatched junction nucleotides: 6.

In DNA, the CDR3 is TGTGCCAGCAGCTCTGGGGGGACAGGCCACTATAATTCACCCCTCCACTTT. Residues: CASSSGGTGHYNSPLHF. J is TRBJ1-6 and V is TRBV5-4; 8 bases line up with TRBD1. The trim removed 3 bases at V and 3 bases at J, leaving 8 bases unmatched. The germline gives CDR1 SGHNT, CDR2 YYREEE (reference sequence). The CDR3 extends over 17 amino acids.

The table lists this clone with a few counts. J is TRBJ2-3 and V is TRBV4-3; TRBD2 matches at 8 bases. The germline CDR1 and CDR2 sequences are LGHNA and YSLEER. The J segment lost 6 bases and the V segment lost 0 bases, leaving 14 bases of the junction unmatched. The CDR3 is 18 amino acids. CDR3 sequence reads: CASSQDVGWSGSSDTQYF. In DNA form, the CDR3 reads TGCGCCAGCAGCCAAGATGTCGGTTGGAGCGGGAGTTCCGATACGCAGTATTTT.

The chain is built from TRBV2 and TRBJ1-5, with unresolved D. CDR1 and CDR2 from the germline V gene are SNHLY and FYNNEI. The CDR3 consists of 12 residues. Trimming pared 8 bases from V and 2 bases from J, leaving 7 bases between. The CDR3 sequence is CASGRGNQPQHF. CDR3 nucleotide sequence: TGTGCCAGCGGTCGGGGCAATCAGCCCCAGCATTTT.

The chain employs TRBV6-5 and TRBJ1-2; 7 bases line up with TRBD1. CDR3 size: 15 residues. In germline, CDR1 is MNHEY, CDR2 SVGAGI. V was pared by 4 bases and J by 7 bases, with 12 bases of the junction left unmatched. CDR3 sequence reads: CASSFNPDREGGYTF. The CDR3 DNA sequence: TGTGCCAGCAGTTTCAACCCCGACAGGGAAGGTGGCTACACCTTC.

The chain links TRBV30 to TRBJ1-1; weak D call: TRBD1 (6 bases). Germline values: CDR1 GTSNPN, CDR2 SVGIG (reference sequence). The V end lost 5 bases, the J end lost 3 bases, and 13 bases lay between the germline ends. This CDR3 has 13 residues. The CDR3 DNA follows: TGTGCCTGGGGACAGTTAGTTTACACTGAAGCTTTCTTT. Translation: CAWGQLVYTEAFF.

This sequence joins TRBV5-4 and TRBJ2-1; D may correspond to TRBD1 or TRBD2 (5 bases each). The length of the CDR3 is 17 residues. Trimming took 4 bases from V and 7 from J, leaving 24 bases between them. The V gene's germline CDR1 is SGHNT and CDR2 YYREEE (reference sequence). CDR3 coding DNA: TGTGCCAGCAGCACCCAAGGGACCCAAACTAGGAAGAATGAGCAGTTCTTC. Its translation: CASSTQGTQTRKNEQFF.